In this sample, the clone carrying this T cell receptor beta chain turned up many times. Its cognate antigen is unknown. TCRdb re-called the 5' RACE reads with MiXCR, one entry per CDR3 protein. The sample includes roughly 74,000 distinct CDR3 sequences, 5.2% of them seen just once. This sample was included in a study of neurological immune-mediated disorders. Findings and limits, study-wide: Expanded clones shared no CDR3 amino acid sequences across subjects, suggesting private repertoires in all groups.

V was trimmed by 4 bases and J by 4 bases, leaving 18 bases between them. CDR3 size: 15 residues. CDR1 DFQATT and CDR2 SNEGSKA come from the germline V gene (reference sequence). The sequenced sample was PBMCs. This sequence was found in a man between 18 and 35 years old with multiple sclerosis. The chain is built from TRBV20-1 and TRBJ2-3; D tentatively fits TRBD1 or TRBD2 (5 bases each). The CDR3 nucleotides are TGCAGTGCTAACCGGGGCCCAGGGTTTCCAGATACGCAGTATTTT. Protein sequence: CSANRGPGFPDTQYF.